This TCR beta chain was retrieved from a study of CD8 T cells in ankylosing spondylitis. Study conclusions and caveats: One TCR beta motif, made up of eight highly homologous variants, appeared characteristic of ankylosing spondylitis blood. Past research had described some motif variants in reactive arthritis synovial fluid and blood.

This clonotype was seen only a few times. The antigen remains unidentified. TCRdb reprocessed the 5' RACE reads via MiXCR and lists one record per CDR3 protein. Counted here are more than 300,000 distinct CDR3 sequences, 7.5% to 9% occurring once; the ten biggest clones make up about 14%. The specimen sequenced was blood, either unsorted or a sorted T cell fraction (not recorded which). This clonotype originated in a male donor with ankylosing spondylitis.

For the CDR3, the DNA is TGTGCCAGCAGTCAAGGGTATGGAGGCTCCTACGAGCAGTACTTC. Its protein is CASSQGYGGSYEQYF. This chain joins TRBV6-1 and TRBJ2-7; possible D gene TRBD2, 5 bases. This CDR3 has 15 residues. Germline loops: CDR1 MNHNS, CDR2 SASEGT. With 5 bases removed from V and 0 bases from J, the gap between germline ends came to 14 bases.